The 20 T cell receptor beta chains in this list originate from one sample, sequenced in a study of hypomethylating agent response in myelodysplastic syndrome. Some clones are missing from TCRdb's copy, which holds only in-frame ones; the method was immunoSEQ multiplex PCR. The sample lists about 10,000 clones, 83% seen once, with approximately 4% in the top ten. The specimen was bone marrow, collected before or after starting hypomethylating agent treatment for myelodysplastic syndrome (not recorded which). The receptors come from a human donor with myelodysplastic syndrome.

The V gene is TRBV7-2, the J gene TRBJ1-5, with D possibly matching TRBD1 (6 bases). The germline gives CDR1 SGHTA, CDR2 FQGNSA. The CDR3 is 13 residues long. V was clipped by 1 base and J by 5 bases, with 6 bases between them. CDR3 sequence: CASSLEGDQPQHF. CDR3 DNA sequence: TGTGCCAGCAGCTTAGAGGGGGATCAGCCCCAGCATTTT.

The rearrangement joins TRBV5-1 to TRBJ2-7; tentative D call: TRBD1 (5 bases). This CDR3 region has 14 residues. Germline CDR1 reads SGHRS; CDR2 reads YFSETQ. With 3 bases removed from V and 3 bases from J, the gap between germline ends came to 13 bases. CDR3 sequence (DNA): TGCGCCAGCAGCTCCCGCGGACAAGGCTACGAGCAGTACTTC. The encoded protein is CASSSRGQGYEQYF.

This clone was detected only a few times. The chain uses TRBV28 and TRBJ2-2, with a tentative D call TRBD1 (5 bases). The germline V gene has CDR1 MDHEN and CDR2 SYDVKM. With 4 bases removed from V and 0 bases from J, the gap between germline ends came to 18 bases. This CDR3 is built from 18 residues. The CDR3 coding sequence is TGTGCCAGCAGTTCCCCCCGGTGGGAACAGGCGAACACCGGGGAGCTGTTTTTT. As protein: CASSSPRWEQANTGELFF.

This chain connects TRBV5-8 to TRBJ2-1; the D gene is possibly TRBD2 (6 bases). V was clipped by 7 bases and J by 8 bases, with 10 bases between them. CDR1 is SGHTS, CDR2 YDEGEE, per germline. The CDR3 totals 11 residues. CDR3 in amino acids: CASREFYEQFF. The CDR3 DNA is TGTGCCAGCCGGGAGTTCTATGAGCAGTTCTTC.

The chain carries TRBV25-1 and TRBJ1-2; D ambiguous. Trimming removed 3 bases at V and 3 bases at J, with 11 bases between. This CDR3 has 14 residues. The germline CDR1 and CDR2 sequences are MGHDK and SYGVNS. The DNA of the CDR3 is TGTGCCAGCAGTGAGAAACAGATTTACTATGGCTACACCTTC. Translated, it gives CASSEKQIYYGYTF.

The CDR3 DNA reads as TGTGCCACCAGCGCCCGACAGACCCTTCGTAGGGGCTACACCTTC. It specifies CATSARQTLRRGYTF. This chain connects TRBV15 to TRBJ1-2; D is perhaps TRBD1 (5 bases). Germline V gene data show CDR1 as LNHNV and CDR2 as YYDKDF (reference sequence). Trimming shortened V by 5 bases and J by 8 bases, and 21 bases separated the two germline ends. This CDR3 has 15 residues. Drawing the rest from reference TRBV15 and TRBJ1-2, the complete variable domain is DAMVIQNPRYQVTQFGKPVTLSCSQTLNHNVMYWYQQKSSQAPKLLFHYYDKDFNNEADTPDNFQSRRPNTSFCFLDIRSPGLGDTAMYLCATSARQTLRRGYTFGSGTRLTVV.

CDR3 in amino acids: CASSSHADTEAFF. As DNA, the CDR3 is TGTGCCAGCAGTTCCCACGCGGACACTGAAGCTTTCTTT. The gene calls are TRBV28 and TRBJ1-1; D ambiguous. The CDR3 runs to 13 residues. CDR1 is MDHEN, CDR2 SYDVKM, per germline. V lost 4 bases and J 3 bases, leaving 9 bases between the germline ends.

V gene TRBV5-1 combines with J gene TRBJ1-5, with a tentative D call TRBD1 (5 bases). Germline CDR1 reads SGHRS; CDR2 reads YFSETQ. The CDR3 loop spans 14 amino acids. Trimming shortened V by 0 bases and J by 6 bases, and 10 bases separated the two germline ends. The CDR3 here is CASSLGSGSQPQHF. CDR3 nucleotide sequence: TGCGCCAGCAGCTTGGGTTCAGGGTCTCAGCCCCAGCATTTT.

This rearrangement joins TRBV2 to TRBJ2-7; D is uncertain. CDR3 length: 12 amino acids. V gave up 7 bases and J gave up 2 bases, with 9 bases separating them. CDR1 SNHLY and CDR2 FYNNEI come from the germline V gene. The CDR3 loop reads CASTDGAYEQYF. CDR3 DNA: TGTGCCAGCACCGACGGAGCCTACGAGCAGTACTTC.

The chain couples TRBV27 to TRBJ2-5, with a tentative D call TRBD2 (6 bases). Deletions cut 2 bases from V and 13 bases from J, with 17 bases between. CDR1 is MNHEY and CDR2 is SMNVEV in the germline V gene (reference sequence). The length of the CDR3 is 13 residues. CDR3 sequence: CASSLILGLTVYF. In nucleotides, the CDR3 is TGTGCCAGCAGTTTAATTTTGGGACTGACGGTGTACTTC.

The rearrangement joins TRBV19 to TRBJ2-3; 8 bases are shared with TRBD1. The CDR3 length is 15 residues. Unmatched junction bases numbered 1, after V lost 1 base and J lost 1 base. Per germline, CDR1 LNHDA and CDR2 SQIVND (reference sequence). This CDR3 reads CASSIGGQGTDTQYF. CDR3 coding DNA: TGTGCCAGTAGTATAGGGGGACAGGGCACAGATACGCAGTATTTT.

In DNA, the CDR3 is TGTGCCAGCAGCTTGGAACTAGCGGGAGTGTACGAGCAGTACTTC. Amino acid sequence: CASSLELAGVYEQYF. The chain couples TRBV5-5 to TRBJ2-7, with 11 nucleotides matching TRBD2. This CDR3 has 15 amino acids. The V gene's germline CDR1 is SGHKS and CDR2 YYEKEE (reference sequence). Losses at the gene ends were 0 bases for V and 4 bases for J; bases not matched to a gene: 3.

In nucleotides, the CDR3 is TGTGCCAGCAGCTTGGTGGGACAACCCAGCTCTGGGGCCAACGTCCTGACTTTC. Its translation: CASSLVGQPSSGANVLTF. V gene TRBV5-5 combines with J gene TRBJ2-6; D is possibly TRBD1 (6 bases). Deletions cut 0 bases from V and 0 bases from J, with 13 bases between. CDR3 length: 18 residues. Germline-derived CDR1 and CDR2 are SGHKS and YYEKEE (reference sequence). Filled out from reference TRBV5-5 and TRBJ2-6, the complete variable domain reads DAGVTQSPTHLIKTRGQQVTLRCSPISGHKSVSWYQQVLGQGPQFIFQYYEKEERGRGNFPDRFSARQFPNYSSELNVNALLLGDSALYLCASSLVGQPSSGANVLTFGAGSRLTVL.

CDR3 sequence reads: CASSISSGGNTGELFF. The CDR3 DNA sequence: TGTGCCAGTAGTATCAGTAGCGGGGGGAACACCGGGGAGCTGTTTTTT. The V and J genes are TRBV19 and TRBJ2-2; TRBD2 agrees at 9 bases. Looked up from germline, CDR1 is LNHDA and CDR2 is SQIVND (reference sequence). CDR3 length: 16 amino acids. The trim removed 3 bases at V and 1 base at J, leaving 3 bases unmatched.

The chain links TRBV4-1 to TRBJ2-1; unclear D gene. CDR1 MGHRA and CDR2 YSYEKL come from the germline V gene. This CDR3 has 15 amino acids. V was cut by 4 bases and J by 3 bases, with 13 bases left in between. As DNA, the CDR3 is TGCGCCAGCAGCCTGACCTCAGCCTTCTACAATGAGCAGTTCTTC. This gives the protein CASSLTSAFYNEQFF.

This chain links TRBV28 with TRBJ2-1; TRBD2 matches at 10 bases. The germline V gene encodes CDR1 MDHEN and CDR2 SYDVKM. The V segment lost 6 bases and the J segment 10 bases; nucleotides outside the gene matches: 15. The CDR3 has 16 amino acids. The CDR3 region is CASSRIAGGGGWEQFF. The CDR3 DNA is TGTGCCAGCAGCAGGATAGCGGGAGGAGGGGGCTGGGAGCAGTTCTTC.

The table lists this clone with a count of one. The CDR3 nucleotides are TGTGCCAGCAGCTTTACTAGCACAGAGACCCAGTACTTC. Protein sequence: CASSFTSTETQYF. V is TRBV7-9 and J is TRBJ2-5; a possible D gene is TRBD2 (6 bases). V was cut by 3 bases and J by 4 bases, with 9 bases left in between. The CDR3 extends over 13 amino acids. Germline V gives CDR1 SEHNR, CDR2 FQNEAQ (reference sequence).

In nucleotides, the CDR3 is TGTGCCAGTAGTGCCCGGACAGGGGGATCTCCCGGGGAGCTGTTTTTT. It yields the protein CASSARTGGSPGELFF. The J gene is TRBJ2-2, the V gene TRBV19; 10 positions agree with TRBD1. This CDR3 spans 16 amino acids. The ends lost 5 bases at V and 6 bases at J; junction bases unmatched: 9. From germline, CDR1 is LNHDA and CDR2 SQIVND (reference sequence).

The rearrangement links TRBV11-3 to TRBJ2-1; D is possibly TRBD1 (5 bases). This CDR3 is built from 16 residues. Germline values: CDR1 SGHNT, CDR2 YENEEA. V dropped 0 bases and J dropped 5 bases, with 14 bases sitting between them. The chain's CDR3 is CASSLDRQGRDNEQFF. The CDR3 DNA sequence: TGTGCCAGCAGCTTAGATCGGCAGGGTCGAGACAATGAGCAGTTCTTC.

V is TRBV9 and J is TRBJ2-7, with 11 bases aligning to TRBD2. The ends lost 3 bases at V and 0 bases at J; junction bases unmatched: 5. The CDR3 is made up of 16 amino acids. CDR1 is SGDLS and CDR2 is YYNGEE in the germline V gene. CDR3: CASSGGLAESSYEQYF. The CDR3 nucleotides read TGTGCCAGCAGCGGGGGACTAGCGGAGTCCTCCTACGAGCAGTACTTC.